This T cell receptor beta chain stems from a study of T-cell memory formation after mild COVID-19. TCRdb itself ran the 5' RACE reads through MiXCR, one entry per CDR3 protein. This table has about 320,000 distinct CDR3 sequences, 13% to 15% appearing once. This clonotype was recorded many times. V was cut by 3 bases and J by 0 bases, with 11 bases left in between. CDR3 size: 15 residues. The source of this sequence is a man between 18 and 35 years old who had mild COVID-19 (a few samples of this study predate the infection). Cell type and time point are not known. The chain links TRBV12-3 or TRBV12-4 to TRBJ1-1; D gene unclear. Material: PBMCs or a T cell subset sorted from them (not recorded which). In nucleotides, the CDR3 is TGTGCCAGCAGTTTGAGGGTGGGAATGAACACTGAAGCTTTCTTT. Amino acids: CASSLRVGMNTEAFF.